These 15 T cell receptor beta chains came from one sample sequenced in a study of blood T cell repertoires in COVID-19. Profiled with immunoSEQ multiplex PCR; TCRdb holds only in-frame clones, not every one. The sample holds roughly 30,000 clones, 84% seen once. Sequencing was done on a sample of peripheral blood. The receptors were gathered from a man older than 75 with active COVID-19.

The V call is TRBV7-8, the J call TRBJ1-5; no clear D. The CDR3 extends over 19 amino acids. CDR1 SGHVS and CDR2 FQNEAQ come from the germline V gene. Trimming cost V 1 base and J 1 base, with 20 bases left between them. The CDR3 DNA is TGTGCCAGCAGCTTAGGGTTAAAAACGGCCCGGGGAAGCAATCAGCCCCAGCATTTT. It is translated as CASSLGLKTARGSNQPQHF.

The CDR3 nucleotides read TGTGCCAGCAGTCTTAGCGGGGCCACCTACAATGAGCAGTTCTTC. This codes for CASSLSGATYNEQFF. The chain is built from TRBV7-8 and TRBJ2-1, with TRBD2 identical over 8 bases. Germline V lookup: CDR1 SGHVS, CDR2 FQNEAQ. The CDR3 is 15 residues long. With V trimmed by 6 bases and J by 2 bases, 6 bases remained unmatched.

The chain uses TRBV7-8 and TRBJ2-3; the D gene is possibly TRBD2 (5 bases). The V gene's germline CDR1 is SGHVS and CDR2 FQNEAQ. Trimming cost V 5 bases and J 5 bases, with 17 bases left between them. The CDR3 runs 15 residues. CDR3 DNA: TGTGCCAGCAGCCTCCGGGGAGACTTCAGAGATACGCAGTATTTT. This encodes CASSLRGDFRDTQYF.

Only one count was recorded for this clone. The chain employs TRBV10-1 and TRBJ2-1; perhaps TRBD1 as D (6 bases). Germline CDR1 reads WNHNN; CDR2 reads SYGVQD (reference sequence). V was shortened by 3 bases and J by 10 bases, with 10 bases between the two germline ends. The CDR3 spans 12 residues. The CDR3 DNA reads as TGCGCCAGCAGTGATGGGGGCAGGGAGCAGTTCTTC. Translated, it gives CASSDGGREQFF.

V usage is TRBV7-9 and J usage is TRBJ2-7; D perhaps matches TRBD1 (6 bases). Germline V gene data show CDR1 as SEHNR and CDR2 as FQNEAQ (reference sequence). V was clipped by 1 base and J by 6 bases, with 13 bases between them. The CDR3 spans 14 residues. The CDR3 sequence: CASSLEGVSTEQYF. In DNA form, the CDR3 reads TGTGCCAGCAGCTTAGAGGGGGTCTCAACCGAGCAGTACTTC. Combining the CDR3 with reference TRBV7-9 and TRBJ2-7 gives the whole variable domain DTGVSQNPRHKITKRGQNVTFRCDPISEHNRLYWYRQTLGQGPEFLTYFQNEAQLEKSRLLSDRFSAERPKGSFSTLEIQRTEQGDSAMYLCASSLEGVSTEQYFGPGTRLTVT.

This clone has a handful of counts. CDR3 bases: TGTGCCAGCAGCCCCCGGGAGGGGGCGCACCATCGGTACTTC. The encoded protein is CASSPREGAHHRYF. The J gene is TRBJ2-7, the V gene TRBV11-1, with D tentatively TRBD2 (8 bases). This CDR3 is 14 amino acids long. Between the trimmed V and J ends, which lost 5 bases and 12 bases, there was a span of 23 bases. The germline V gene encodes CDR1 SGHAT and CDR2 FQDESV (reference sequence).

A note on this clone: At one end the junction does not follow the germline gene, possibly because of a read error. Other DNA sequences within the sample encode an identical CDR3. This chain joins TRBV5-6 and TRBJ2-7; D perhaps matches TRBD2 (5 bases). CDR1 SGHDT and CDR2 YYEEEE come from the germline V gene. The CDR3 extends over 13 amino acids. CDR3 bases: TGTGCCAGCAGCTTGTCGAGGGTTTACGAGCAGTATTTC. Its protein is CASSLSRVYEQYF.

This chain joins TRBV10-1 and TRBJ2-2; D unresolved. The V gene lost 0 bases and the J gene lost 4 bases, with 9 bases spanning the gap. CDR3 length: 15 amino acids. From germline, CDR1 is WNHNN and CDR2 SYGVQD (reference sequence). CDR3 nucleotides: TGCGCCAGCAGTGAGTCGGCGGTATTCACCGGGGAGCTGTTTTTT. Residues: CASSESAVFTGELFF.

The rearrangement links TRBV19 to TRBJ2-5; D uncertain. Germline V gives CDR1 LNHDA, CDR2 SQIVND (reference sequence). Trimming removed 11 bases at V and 0 bases at J, with 13 bases between. This CDR3 has 13 residues. The CDR3 reads CASSAEYQETQYF. The CDR3 coding sequence is TGTGCCTCATCGGCGGAGTACCAAGAGACCCAGTACTTC.

The V call is TRBV5-4, the J call TRBJ1-1; D remains unclear. The V end lost 0 bases, the J end lost 2 bases, and 11 bases lay between the germline ends. CDR1 is SGHNT, CDR2 YYREEE, per germline (reference sequence). The CDR3 is made up of 15 amino acids. Written as DNA, the CDR3 is TGTGCCAGCAGCTTGGGGAGGGTGAGAAACACTGAAGCTTTCTTT. Its translation: CASSLGRVRNTEAFF.

The chain joins TRBV27 to TRBJ2-7; 12 bases fit TRBD1. Trimming cost V 6 bases and J 5 bases; bases outside gene matches: 5. Germline CDR1 is MNHEY and CDR2 is SMNVEV (reference sequence). The CDR3 extends over 14 amino acids. This CDR3 is CASRGTGGPHEQYF. In DNA form, the CDR3 reads TGTGCCAGCAGGGGGACAGGGGGCCCCCACGAGCAGTACTTC.

CDR3 bases: TGTGCCAGCAGCTGGAGGGGCCAGCAAGGGCCCCAGCATTTT. It is translated as CASSWRGQQGPQHF. V gene TRBV2 combines with J gene TRBJ1-5; perhaps TRBD1 as D (5 bases). Trimming stripped 6 bases from V and 9 bases from J, with 18 bases between. Germline V gives CDR1 SNHLY, CDR2 FYNNEI. This CDR3 contains 14 residues.

In its sample, this clone was seen once. This chain connects TRBV10-3 to TRBJ2-3, with a tentative D call TRBD2 (6 bases). Germline V gene lookup returns CDR1 ENHRY and CDR2 SYGVKD. This CDR3 contains 14 residues. Trimming pared 5 bases from V and 4 bases from J, leaving 13 bases between. CDR3 sequence: CAISYSGPPDTQYF. CDR3 bases: TGTGCCATCAGTTACAGCGGGCCCCCAGATACGCAGTATTTT.

This chain uses TRBV5-4 with TRBJ1-5; D is possibly TRBD1 (5 bases). Germline V gives CDR1 SGHNT, CDR2 YYREEE (reference sequence). The CDR3 runs 15 residues. V lost 4 bases, J lost 3 bases, and 14 bases lay in between. The CDR3 DNA reads as TGTGCCAGCAGCCTGATGGGGCAGACCAATCAGCCCCAGCATTTT. The encoded protein is CASSLMGQTNQPQHF.

This clone was observed a single time. This sequence joins TRBV19 and TRBJ2-5; D is perhaps TRBD1 (6 bases). The V gene lost 8 bases and the J gene lost 5 bases, with 18 bases spanning the gap. Germline V CDR1 and CDR2: LNHDA, SQIVND (reference sequence). This CDR3 has 14 amino acids. The CDR3 DNA is TGTGCCAGTTCGGAGAACAGGGTTTTGGAGACCCAGTACTTC. It is translated as CASSENRVLETQYF.